The 21 T cell receptor beta chains below come from one sample, sequenced in a study of cytomegalovirus exposure and HLA in healthy donors. Vbeta (60) and Jbeta (13) primers were used in the PCR. Assay used: immunoSEQ multiplex PCR; TCRdb lists only in-frame clones, some missing. The sample lists roughly 100,000 clones; more than 60% were seen once. The sequencing sample was made of PBMCs. Every receptor here comes from a woman aged 50 to 65 in good health and CMV-seropositive.

The rearrangement uses TRBV21-1 and TRBJ2-7; the DNA was not used to check the table's D call, TRBD1. TRBV21-1 is an annotated pseudogene. The CDR3 has 12 residues. The CDR3 nucleotides read TGTGCCAGCAGCGACATTGGACAGGAGCAGTACTTC. This codes for CASSDIGQEQYF.

V is TRBV27 and J is TRBJ1-6, with 8 bases matching TRBD1. Germline V lookup: CDR1 MNHEY, CDR2 SMNVEV (reference sequence). The length of the CDR3 is 15 residues. J was trimmed by 9 bases and V by 0 bases; bases with no gene match: 4. The CDR3 spells CASSLSDRVVSPLHF. The CDR3 DNA reads TGTGCCAGCAGTTTATCGGACAGGGTTGTTTCACCCCTCCACTTT.

This CDR3 reads CASSVDSHTEAFF. DNA of the CDR3: TGTGCCAGCAGCGTAGACAGCCACACTGAAGCTTTCTTT. This chain links TRBV7-3 with TRBJ1-1, with TRBD1 as a possible D gene (5 bases). In germline, CDR1 is SGHTA, CDR2 FQGTGA. The V end was cut by 5 bases, the J end by 3 bases, with 10 bases between. The CDR3 spans 13 residues.

This rearrangement joins TRBV5-1 to TRBJ1-4; the D is unclear. V was shortened by 5 bases and J by 3 bases, with 8 bases between the two germline ends. The CDR3 loop spans 13 amino acids. Germline values: CDR1 SGHRS, CDR2 YFSETQ. CDR3 coding DNA: TGCGCCAGCAGGGTACATTCTAATGAAAAACTGTTTTTT. Encoded protein: CASRVHSNEKLFF.

This rearrangement joins TRBV7-3 to TRBJ1-1; 10 positions agree with TRBD1. CDR1 and CDR2 (germline): SGHTA, FQGTGA. The CDR3 has 13 residues. J gave up 7 bases and V 5 bases, and 4 bases lay outside the gene matches. Here the CDR3 reads CASSQGQGDEAFF. As DNA, the CDR3 is TGTGCCAGCAGCCAAGGACAGGGGGATGAAGCTTTCTTT.

V and J are TRBV27 and TRBJ2-1; 11 nucleotides align to TRBD2. CDR3 length: 13 residues. The ends lost 8 bases at V and 3 bases at J; junction bases unmatched: 0. Germline-derived CDR1 and CDR2 are MNHEY and SMNVEV (reference sequence). CDR3 protein: CASGTSGYNEQFF. The DNA for the CDR3 is TGTGCCAGCGGGACTAGCGGCTACAATGAGCAGTTCTTC.

This clone came up once. V usage is TRBV7-3 and J usage is TRBJ2-3; D not resolved. Germline V gene data show CDR1 as SGHTA and CDR2 as FQGTGA. Trimming pared 1 base from V and 2 bases from J, leaving 7 bases between. This CDR3 is 14 amino acids long. The CDR3 sequence is CASSLSQSTDTQYF. For the CDR3, the DNA is TGTGCCAGCAGCTTAAGTCAGTCCACAGATACGCAGTATTTT.

This rearrangement joins TRBV6-6 to TRBJ2-7, with D possibly being TRBD1 (5 bases). The CDR3 consists of 13 residues. The V gene lost 6 bases and the J gene lost 2 bases, with 11 bases spanning the gap. Germline V CDR1 and CDR2: MNHNY, SVGAGI (reference sequence). CDR3 loop: CASSFQGAYEQYF. CDR3 DNA sequence: TGTGCCAGCAGCTTCCAGGGTGCCTACGAGCAGTACTTC.

This sequence joins TRBV29-1 and TRBJ2-2; 11 nucleotides agree with TRBD2. The length of the CDR3 is 14 residues. Germline CDR1 SQVTM, CDR2 ANQGSEA. Unmatched junction bases numbered 8, after V lost 5 bases and J lost 9 bases. This chain's CDR3 is CSVQLAGVRRELFF. The CDR3 DNA follows: TGCAGCGTTCAACTAGCGGGGGTCCGGAGGGAGCTGTTTTTT.

V gene TRBV30 combines with J gene TRBJ1-4, with a tentative D call TRBD1 (5 bases). The CDR3 runs to 17 residues. Between the trimmed V and J ends, which lost 4 bases and 0 bases, there was a span of 18 bases. Germline CDR1 reads GTSNPN; CDR2 reads SVGIG (reference sequence). CDR3 region: CAWTDKSRQSTNEKLFF. For the CDR3, the DNA is TGTGCCTGGACGGACAAATCAAGACAGTCAACTAATGAAAAACTGTTTTTT.

The V and J genes are TRBV30 and TRBJ2-2; D is possibly TRBD2 (5 bases). The CDR3 is made up of 14 amino acids. CDR1 is GTSNPN, CDR2 SVGIG, per germline (reference sequence). V was pared by 2 bases and J by 7 bases, with 14 bases between. The CDR3 sequence: CAWSLEAYNGELFF. CDR3 nucleotides: TGTGCCTGGAGTTTGGAGGCATATAACGGGGAGCTGTTTTTT. Full variable domain (outside the CDR3, taken from reference TRBV30 and TRBJ2-2): SQTIHQWPATLVQPVGSPLSLECTVEGTSNPNLYWYRQAAGRGLQLLFYSVGIGQISSEVPQNLSASRPQDRQFILSSKKLLLSDSGFYLCAWSLEAYNGELFFGEGSRLTVL.

This clone was observed a handful of times. The chain's CDR3 is CASSLVVAGGGNEQFF. The CDR3 nucleotides are TGCGCCAGCAGCTTGGTCGTAGCGGGGGGCGGGAATGAGCAGTTCTTC. The genes are TRBV5-1 and TRBJ2-1, with 10 bases lining up with TRBD2. The CDR3 length is 16 residues. V lost 0 bases and J lost 7; bases outside the gene matches: 7. In germline, CDR1 is SGHRS, CDR2 YFSETQ.

Points on this clone: Distinct nucleotide sequences in the sample also encode this CDR3. This chain joins TRBV5-1 and TRBJ2-1; 10 nucleotides match TRBD2. The CDR3 is 15 amino acids. V lost 5 bases to trimming and J lost 2 bases; unmatched junction nucleotides: 4. Germline CDR1 and CDR2: SGHRS and YFSETQ. The CDR3: CASSLAGGTYNEQFF. The CDR3 DNA reads as TGCGCCAGCAGTTTAGCGGGGGGTACCTACAATGAGCAGTTCTTC.

Turning to this clone: Other DNA sequences in this specimen translate into the identical CDR3. The V and J genes are TRBV18 and TRBJ2-1; 11 bases agree with TRBD2. CDR3 size: 15 residues. Per the germline V gene, CDR1 is KGHSH and CDR2 is LQKENI. The J segment lost 4 bases and the V segment lost 3 bases, leaving 2 bases of the junction unmatched. The CDR3 loop is CASSPLAGGYNEQFF. DNA for the CDR3: TGTGCCAGCTCACCTCTAGCGGGGGGATACAATGAGCAGTTCTTC. Together with reference TRBV18 and TRBJ2-1, the CDR3 gives the full variable domain: NAGVMQNPRHLVRRRGQEARLRCSPMKGHSHVYWYRQLPEEGLKFMVYLQKENIIDESGMPKERFSAEFPKEGPSILRIQQVVRGDSAAYFCASSPLAGGYNEQFFGPGTRLTVL.

This clone came up a few times. The chain joins TRBV5-6 to TRBJ2-3; the D gene is possibly TRBD2 (6 bases). The CDR3 length is 13 residues. Germline V gene data show CDR1 as SGHDT and CDR2 as YYEEEE. V gave up 0 bases and J gave up 6 bases, with 8 bases separating them. CDR3 bases: TGTGCCAGCAGCTTGGAACGGGGGGATACGCAGTATTTT. Its protein is CASSLERGDTQYF.

This chain links TRBV5-1 with TRBJ2-7; TRBD2 aligns across 15 bases. The CDR3 totals 18 residues. The V segment lost 3 bases and the J segment 5 bases; nucleotides outside the gene matches: 12. Germline loops: CDR1 SGHRS, CDR2 YFSETQ. CDR3 region: CASSWGTSGGKVSDEQYF. CDR3 bases: TGCGCCAGCAGCTGGGGGACTAGCGGGGGGAAGGTCAGTGACGAGCAGTACTTC.

Of note for this clone: At one boundary the junction diverges from the germline segment, which might be a read error. V usage is TRBV6-5 and J usage is TRBJ1-5, with D maybe TRBD1 (5 bases). CDR1 MNHEY and CDR2 SVGAGI come from the germline V gene. This CDR3 spans 12 amino acids. This CDR3 is CANSYRGGPQHF. In DNA, the CDR3 is TGTGCCAACAGTTACCGGGGGGGGCCCCAGCATTTT.

This clone was counted only a few times. The rearrangement links TRBV7-2 to TRBJ2-7; D may be TRBD1 (6 bases). The V gene lost 5 bases and the J gene lost 11 bases, with 13 bases spanning the gap. This CDR3 region has 11 residues. The germline V gene has CDR1 SGHTA and CDR2 FQGNSA. The CDR3 sequence is CASSQVGQKYF. The CDR3 DNA reads TGTGCCAGCAGCCAAGTCGGACAGAAGTACTTC.

The V call is TRBV28, the J call TRBJ1-2, with D possibly matching TRBD1 (6 bases). Germline V gives CDR1 MDHEN, CDR2 SYDVKM. This CDR3 comprises 16 residues. V was trimmed by 4 bases and J by 7 bases, leaving 22 bases between them. In DNA form, the CDR3 reads TGTGCCAGCAGTTGGGGGTTCGGGGGGCAAAGTCGTGGCTACACCTTC. It encodes CASSWGFGGQSRGYTF.

This clone appeared a few times. V usage is TRBV10-3 and J usage is TRBJ1-1, with 9 nucleotides matching TRBD1. The CDR3 loop spans 13 amino acids. V lost 4 bases and J lost 5; bases outside the gene matches: 2. CDR1 ENHRY and CDR2 SYGVKD come from the germline V gene. The CDR3 is CAISGTGETEAFF. DNA of the CDR3: TGTGCCATCAGTGGGACAGGGGAGACTGAAGCTTTCTTT.

This chain joins TRBV9 and TRBJ1-5; the match to TRBD1 covers 10 bases. The CDR3 is 17 residues long. V lost 3 bases and J lost 0; bases outside the gene matches: 6. Per germline, CDR1 SGDLS and CDR2 YYNGEE. The CDR3 nucleotides are TGTGCCAGCAGCGGCCGGGACAGGGGTTATAGCAATCAGCCCCAGCATTTT. Encoded protein: CASSGRDRGYSNQPQHF.